This TCR beta chain emerged from a study of naive and memory T cell subsets. Study-level results: Naive repertoires, especially CD8, held a few larger clonotypes, possibly memory cells re-expressing CD45RA. In CD4 and CD8 cells, diversity dropped from naive through EMRA.

This clonotype was counted many times. Its antigen is currently unknown. One end of the junction does not line up with germline, which may come from a read error. Alpha and beta libraries were amplified separately from the second PCR onward. After CD4 positive bead selection, the CD4-negative fraction gave CD8 T cells. Germline assignment: CDR1 DFQATT and CDR2 SNEGSKA (reference sequence). This CDR3 has 15 amino acids. The beta constant-region primer was an equimolar mix of two oligonucleotides covering TRBC1 and TRBC2. Ligated cDNA was amplified by four rounds of PCR with nested alpha and beta constant-region primers and SP2. A 12-nucleotide UMI and the SP2 primer were added to the cDNA 3' end by oligonucleotide ligation. TCRdb independently ran MiXCR on the UMI-ligation and nested PCR reads; one entry per CDR3 protein. The sample consists of roughly 100,000 distinct CDR3 sequences, approximately 11% of them appearing once.

V usage is TRBV20-1 and J usage is TRBJ2-3; tentative D call: TRBD2 (6 bases). The specimen was naive CD4+ T cells from blood. The clonotype comes from a human donor in good health. The CDR3 DNA follows: TGCAGTGCCAGAGGGGACTGGAGAAACACAGATACGCAGTATTTT. It specifies CSARGDWRNTDTQYF.